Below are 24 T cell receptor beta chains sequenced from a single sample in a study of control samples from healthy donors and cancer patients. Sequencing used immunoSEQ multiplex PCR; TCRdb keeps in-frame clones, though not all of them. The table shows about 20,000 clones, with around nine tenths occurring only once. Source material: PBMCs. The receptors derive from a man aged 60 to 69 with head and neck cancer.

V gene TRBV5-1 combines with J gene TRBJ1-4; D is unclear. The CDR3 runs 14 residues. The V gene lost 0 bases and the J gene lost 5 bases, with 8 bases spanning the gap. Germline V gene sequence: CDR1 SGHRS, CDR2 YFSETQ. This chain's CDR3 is CASSLALGNEKLFF. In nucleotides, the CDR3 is TGCGCCAGCAGCTTGGCCTTGGGGAATGAAAAACTGTTTTTT.

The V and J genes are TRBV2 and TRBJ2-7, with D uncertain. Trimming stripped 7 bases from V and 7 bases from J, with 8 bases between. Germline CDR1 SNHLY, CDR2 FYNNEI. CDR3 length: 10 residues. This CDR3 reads CASMTGEQYF. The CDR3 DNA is TGTGCCAGCATGACTGGAGAGCAGTACTTC. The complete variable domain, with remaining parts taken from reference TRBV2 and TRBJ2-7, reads EPEVTQTPSHQVTQMGQEVILRCVPISNHLYFYWYRQILGQKVEFLVSFYNNEISEKSEIFDDQFSVERPDGSNFTLKIRSTKLEDSAMYFCASMTGEQYFGPGTRLTVT.

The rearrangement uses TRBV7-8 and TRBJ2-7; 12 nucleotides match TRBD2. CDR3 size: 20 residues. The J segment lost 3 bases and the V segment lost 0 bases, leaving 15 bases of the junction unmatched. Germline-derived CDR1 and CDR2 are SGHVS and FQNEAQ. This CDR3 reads CASSLASRDWASGGGYEQYF. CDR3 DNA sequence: TGTGCCAGCAGCTTAGCGTCGAGGGACTGGGCTAGCGGGGGGGGCTACGAGCAGTACTTC.

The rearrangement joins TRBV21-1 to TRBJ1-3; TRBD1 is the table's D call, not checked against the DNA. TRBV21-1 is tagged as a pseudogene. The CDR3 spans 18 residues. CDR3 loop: CASSNEKDRGNSGNTIYF. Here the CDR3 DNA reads TGTGCCAGCAGCAACGAAAAGGACAGGGGGAACTCTGGAAACACCATATATTTT.

This CDR3 reads CASSQGPGTTRNTIYF. For the CDR3, the DNA is TGCGCCAGCAGCCAAGGACCAGGAACAACCCGAAACACCATATATTTT. The J gene is TRBJ1-3, the V gene TRBV4-1, with D unresolved. Between the trimmed V and J ends, which lost 1 base and 5 bases, there was a span of 15 bases. This CDR3 is 16 amino acids long. Germline V gene data show CDR1 as MGHRA and CDR2 as YSYEKL.

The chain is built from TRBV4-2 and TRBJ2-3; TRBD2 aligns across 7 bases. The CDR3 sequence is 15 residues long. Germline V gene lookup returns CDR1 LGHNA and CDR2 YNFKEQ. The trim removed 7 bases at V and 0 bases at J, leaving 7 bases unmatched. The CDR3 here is CASNAGVGSTDTQYF. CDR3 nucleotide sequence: TGTGCCAGCAACGCGGGGGTCGGTAGCACAGATACGCAGTATTTT.

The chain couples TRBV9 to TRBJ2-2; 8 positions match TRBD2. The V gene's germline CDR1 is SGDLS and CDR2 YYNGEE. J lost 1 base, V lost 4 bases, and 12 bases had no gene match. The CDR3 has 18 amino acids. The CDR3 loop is CASSSDQLAGRNTGELFF. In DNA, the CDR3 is TGTGCCAGCAGCAGCGACCAGTTAGCGGGGCGGAACACCGGGGAGCTGTTTTTT.

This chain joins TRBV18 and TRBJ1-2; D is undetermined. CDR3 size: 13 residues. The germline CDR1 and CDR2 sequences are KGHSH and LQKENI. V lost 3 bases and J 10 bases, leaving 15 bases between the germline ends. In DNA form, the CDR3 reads TGTGCCAGCTCACCCGGGCCGGAACTCGACTACACCTTC. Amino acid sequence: CASSPGPELDYTF.

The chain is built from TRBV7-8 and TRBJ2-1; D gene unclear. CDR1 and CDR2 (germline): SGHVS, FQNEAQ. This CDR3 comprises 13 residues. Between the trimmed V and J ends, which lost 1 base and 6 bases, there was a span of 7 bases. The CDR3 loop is CASSLGVLNEQFF. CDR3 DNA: TGTGCCAGCAGCTTAGGGGTACTCAATGAGCAGTTCTTC. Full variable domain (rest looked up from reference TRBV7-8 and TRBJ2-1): GAGVSQSPRYKVAKRGQDVALRCDPISGHVSLFWYQQALGQGPEFLTYFQNEAQLDKSGLPSDRFFAERPEGSVSTLKIQRTQQEDSAVYLCASSLGVLNEQFFGPGTRLTVL.

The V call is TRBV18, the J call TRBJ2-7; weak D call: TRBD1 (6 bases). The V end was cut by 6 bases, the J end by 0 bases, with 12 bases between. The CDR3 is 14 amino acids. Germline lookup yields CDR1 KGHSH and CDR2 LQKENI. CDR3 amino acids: CASSTGKTSYEQYF. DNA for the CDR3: TGTGCCAGCTCTACAGGGAAAACCTCCTACGAGCAGTACTTC.

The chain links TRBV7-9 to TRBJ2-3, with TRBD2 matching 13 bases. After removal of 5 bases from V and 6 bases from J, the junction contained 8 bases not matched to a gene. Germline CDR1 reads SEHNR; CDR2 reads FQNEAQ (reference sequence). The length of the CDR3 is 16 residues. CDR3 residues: CASSKTSGGADDTQYF. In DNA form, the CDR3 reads TGTGCCAGCAGCAAAACTAGCGGGGGGGCCGATGATACGCAGTATTTT.

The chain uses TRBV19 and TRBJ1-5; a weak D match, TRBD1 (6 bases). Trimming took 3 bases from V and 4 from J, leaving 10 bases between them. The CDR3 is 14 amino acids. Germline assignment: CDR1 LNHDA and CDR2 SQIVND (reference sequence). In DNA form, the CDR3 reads TGTGCCAGTAGTATGGCAGGGGCGAATCAGCCCCAGCATTTT. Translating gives CASSMAGANQPQHF.

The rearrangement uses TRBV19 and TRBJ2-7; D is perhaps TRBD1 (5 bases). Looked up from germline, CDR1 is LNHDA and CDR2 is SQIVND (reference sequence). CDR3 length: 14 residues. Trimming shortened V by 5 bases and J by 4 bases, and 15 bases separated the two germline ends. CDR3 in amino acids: CASSPTWGGYEQYF. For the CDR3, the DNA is TGTGCCAGTAGTCCCACCTGGGGCGGTTACGAGCAGTACTTC.

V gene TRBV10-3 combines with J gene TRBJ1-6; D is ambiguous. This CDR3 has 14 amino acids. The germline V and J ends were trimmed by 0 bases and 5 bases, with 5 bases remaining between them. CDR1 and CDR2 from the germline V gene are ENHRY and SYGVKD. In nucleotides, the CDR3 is TGTGCCATCAGTGAGTCAGAAGATAATTCACCCCTCCACTTT. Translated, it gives CAISESEDNSPLHF.

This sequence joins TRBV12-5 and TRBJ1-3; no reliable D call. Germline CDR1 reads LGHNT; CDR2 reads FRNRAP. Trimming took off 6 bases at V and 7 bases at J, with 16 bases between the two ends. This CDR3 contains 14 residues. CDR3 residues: CASGPDYQENTIYF. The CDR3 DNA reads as TGTGCTAGTGGACCAGACTACCAGGAGAACACCATATATTTT.

For the CDR3, the DNA is TGTGCCAGCAGCCGTCCCGGGAGCAATCAGCCCCAGCATTTT. Its protein is CASSRPGSNQPQHF. The gene calls are TRBV11-2 and TRBJ1-5, with D unresolved. Germline V lookup: CDR1 SGHAT, CDR2 FQNNGV. Trimming removed 5 bases from V and 1 base from J, with 9 bases in between. This CDR3 spans 14 amino acids.

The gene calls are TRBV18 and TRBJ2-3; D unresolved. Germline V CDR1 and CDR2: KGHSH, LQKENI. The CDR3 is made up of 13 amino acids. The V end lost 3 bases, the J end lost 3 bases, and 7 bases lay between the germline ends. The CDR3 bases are TGTGCCAGCTCACCCCCTGGGACAGATACGCAGTATTTT. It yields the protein CASSPPGTDTQYF. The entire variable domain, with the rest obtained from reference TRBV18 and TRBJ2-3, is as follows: NAGVMQNPRHLVRRRGQEARLRCSPMKGHSHVYWYRQLPEEGLKFMVYLQKENIIDESGMPKERFSAEFPKEGPSILRIQQVVRGDSAAYFCASSPPGTDTQYFGPGTRLTVL.

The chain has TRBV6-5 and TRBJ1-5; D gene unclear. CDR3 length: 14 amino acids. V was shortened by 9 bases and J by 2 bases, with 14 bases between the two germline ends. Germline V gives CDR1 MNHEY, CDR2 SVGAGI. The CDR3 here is CASAGRSGNQPQHF. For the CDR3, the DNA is TGTGCCAGTGCGGGTCGGTCGGGCAATCAGCCCCAGCATTTT.

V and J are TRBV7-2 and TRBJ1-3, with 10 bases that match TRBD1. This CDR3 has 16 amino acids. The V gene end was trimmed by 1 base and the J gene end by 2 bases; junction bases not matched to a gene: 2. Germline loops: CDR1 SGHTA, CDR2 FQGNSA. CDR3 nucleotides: TGTGCCAGCAGCTTAGTTGGGACAGGGGCTGGAAACACCATATATTTT. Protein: CASSLVGTGAGNTIYF.

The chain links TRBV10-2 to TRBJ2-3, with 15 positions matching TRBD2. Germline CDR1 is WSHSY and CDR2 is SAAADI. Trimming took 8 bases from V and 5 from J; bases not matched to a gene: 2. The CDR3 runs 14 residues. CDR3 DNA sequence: TGCGCCAGCCGGACTAGCGGGGGGGGAGATACGCAGTATTTT. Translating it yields CASRTSGGGDTQYF.

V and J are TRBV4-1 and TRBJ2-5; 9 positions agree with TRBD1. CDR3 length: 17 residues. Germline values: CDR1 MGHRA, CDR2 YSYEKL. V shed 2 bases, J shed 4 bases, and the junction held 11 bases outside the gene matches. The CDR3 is CASSQRIGTGRAETQYF. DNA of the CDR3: TGCGCCAGCAGCCAAAGAATCGGGACAGGGAGGGCAGAGACCCAGTACTTC.

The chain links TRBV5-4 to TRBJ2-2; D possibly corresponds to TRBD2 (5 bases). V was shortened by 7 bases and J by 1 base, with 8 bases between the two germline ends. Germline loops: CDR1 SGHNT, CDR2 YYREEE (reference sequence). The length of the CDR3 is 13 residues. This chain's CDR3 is CASREGNTGELFF. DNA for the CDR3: TGTGCCAGCCGCGAGGGGAACACCGGGGAGCTGTTTTTT.

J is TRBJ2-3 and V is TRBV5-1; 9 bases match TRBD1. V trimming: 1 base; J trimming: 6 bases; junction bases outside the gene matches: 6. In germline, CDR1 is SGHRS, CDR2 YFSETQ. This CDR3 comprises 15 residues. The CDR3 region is CASSLRGQGWDTQYF. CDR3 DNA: TGCGCCAGCAGCTTGAGGGGACAGGGTTGGGATACGCAGTATTTT. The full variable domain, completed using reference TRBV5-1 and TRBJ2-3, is KAGVTQTPRYLIKTRGQQVTLSCSPISGHRSVSWYQQTPGQGLQFLFEYFSETQRNKGNFPGRFSGRQFSNSRSEMNVSTLELGDSALYLCASSLRGQGWDTQYFGPGTRLTVL.

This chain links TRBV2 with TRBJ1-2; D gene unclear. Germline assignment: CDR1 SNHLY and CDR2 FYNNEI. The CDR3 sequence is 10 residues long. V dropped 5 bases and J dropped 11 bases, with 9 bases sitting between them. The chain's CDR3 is CASSYQGYTF. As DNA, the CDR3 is TGTGCCAGCAGTTACCAAGGGTACACCTTC.